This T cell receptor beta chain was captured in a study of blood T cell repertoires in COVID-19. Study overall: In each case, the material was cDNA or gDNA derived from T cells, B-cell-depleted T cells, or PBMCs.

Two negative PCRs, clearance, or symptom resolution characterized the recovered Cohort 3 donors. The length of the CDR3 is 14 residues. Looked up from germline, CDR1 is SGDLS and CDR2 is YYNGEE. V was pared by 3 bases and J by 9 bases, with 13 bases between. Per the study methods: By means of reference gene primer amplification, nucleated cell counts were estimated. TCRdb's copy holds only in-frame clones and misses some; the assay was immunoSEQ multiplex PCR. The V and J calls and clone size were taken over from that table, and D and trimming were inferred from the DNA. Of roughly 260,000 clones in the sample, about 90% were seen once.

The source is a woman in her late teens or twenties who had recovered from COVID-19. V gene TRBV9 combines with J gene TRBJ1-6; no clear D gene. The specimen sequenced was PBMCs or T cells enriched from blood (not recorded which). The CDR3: CASSGSAAVSPLHF. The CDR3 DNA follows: TGTGCCAGCAGCGGATCGGCGGCTGTTTCACCCCTCCACTTT. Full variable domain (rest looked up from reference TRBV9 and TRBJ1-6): DSGVTQTPKHLITATGQRVTLRCSPRSGDLSVYWYQQSLDQGLQFLIQYYNGEERAKGNILERFSAQQFPDLHSELNLSSLELGDSALYFCASSGSAAVSPLHFGNGTRLTVT.